Presented here are 17 T cell receptor beta chains from one specimen sequenced in a study of T cell repertoires in cytomegalovirus infection. A single record per CDR3 protein comes from TCRdb applying MiXCR to the reads. The data show roughly 640,000 distinct CDR3 sequences, 20% to 25% seen once. The sample consisted of CD8+ T cells from PBMCs. The receptors were gathered from a human donor in good health (CMV status not recorded). Some clones in this sample may be carry-over from other donors' samples.

There are many counts of this clonotype. The rearrangement joins TRBV7-6 to TRBJ2-7; TRBD1 is a possible D gene (5 bases). The length of the CDR3 is 13 residues. Germline CDR1 is SGHVS and CDR2 is FNYEAQ. Deletions cut 0 bases from V and 5 bases from J, with 8 bases between. As DNA, the CDR3 is TGTGCCAGCAGCTTAGCGCAGGGAAACGAGCAGTACGTC. Protein product: CASSLAQGNEQYV.

This clonotype has ten or more counts. The chain joins TRBV5-4 to TRBJ1-5; D possibly corresponds to TRBD1 (6 bases). Trimming pared 2 bases from V and 1 base from J, leaving 10 bases between. There are 15 residues in the CDR3. The V gene's germline CDR1 is SGHNT and CDR2 YYREEE (reference sequence). The CDR3 sequence is CASSLQGISNQPQHF. The DNA of the CDR3 is TGTGCCAGCAGCTTACAGGGAATAAGCAATCAGCCCCAGCATTTT.

The table lists this clonotype with a few counts. The chain combines TRBV5-8 with TRBJ1-1, with D uncertain. The CDR3 loop spans 14 amino acids. From germline, CDR1 is SGHTS and CDR2 YDEGEE. Trimming shortened V by 0 bases and J by 7 bases, and 13 bases separated the two germline ends. The CDR3 DNA is TGTGCCAGCAGCTTGGCCTCTATTGGGGTTGAAGCTTTCTTT. Translation: CASSLASIGVEAFF.

This clonotype was recorded many times. The chain joins TRBV7-8 to TRBJ2-5, with 7 bases matching TRBD1. The CDR3 has 14 residues. The germline CDR1 and CDR2 sequences are SGHVS and FQNEAQ. V shed 5 bases, J shed 2 bases, and the junction held 5 bases outside the gene matches. The CDR3 coding sequence is TGTGCCAGCAGCCATACAGGGGCGCAAGAGACCCAGTACTTC. It encodes CASSHTGAQETQYF.

This clonotype was seen many times. CDR3 nucleotide sequence: TGTGCCAGCAGCTTCGGGACACCCGGGGAGCTGTTTTTT. It yields the protein CASSFGTPGELFF. The V call is TRBV11-2, the J call TRBJ2-2; tentatively, D is TRBD1 (6 bases). Germline CDR1 SGHAT, CDR2 FQNNGV. V was clipped by 3 bases and J by 6 bases, with 8 bases between them. The CDR3 runs 13 residues.

This clonotype was seen at least ten times. V and J are TRBV7-8 and TRBJ2-2, with 11 bases identical to TRBD2. Germline V gene data show CDR1 as SGHVS and CDR2 as FQNEAQ. The CDR3 covers 16 residues. Unmatched junction bases numbered 9, after V lost 5 bases and J lost 7 bases. The CDR3, as DNA: TGTGCCAGCAGCACGACGACTAGCGGGGATGGCGGGGAGCTGTTTTTT. As protein: CASSTTTSGDGGELFF.

This chain links TRBV7-6 with TRBJ2-6; D is undetermined. V was shortened by 7 bases and J by 0 bases, with 10 bases between the two germline ends. CDR1 SGHVS and CDR2 FNYEAQ come from the germline V gene. This CDR3 has 15 amino acids. CDR3 sequence (DNA): TGTGCCAGCACCCCACGGGCCTCTGGGGCCAACGTCCTGACTTTC. It codes for CASTPRASGANVLTF. The whole variable domain, filled in from reference TRBV7-6 and TRBJ2-6, reads GAGVSQSPRYKVTKRGQDVALRCDPISGHVSLYWYRQALGQGPEFLTYFNYEAQQDKSGLPNDRFSAERPEGSISTLTIQRTEQRDSAMYRCASTPRASGANVLTFGAGSRLTVL.

This clonotype was observed at least ten times. The chain combines TRBV7-4 with TRBJ2-7; TRBD2 agrees at 11 bases. V shed 2 bases, J shed 1 base, and the junction held 13 bases outside the gene matches. In germline, CDR1 is SGHVT, CDR2 SQSDAQ. The CDR3 runs to 19 residues. The CDR3 nucleotides read TGTGCCAGCAGCTTAAGGGCTAGCGGGGGGCTACCGGAGTCCTACGAGCAGTACGTC. It codes for CASSLRASGGLPESYEQYV.

The chain employs TRBV14 and TRBJ2-2; the match to TRBD1 covers 7 bases. CDR1 SGHDN and CDR2 FVKESK come from the germline V gene. The CDR3 spans 17 residues. V trimming: 5 bases; J trimming: 0 bases; junction bases outside the gene matches: 9. The CDR3 nucleotides are TGTGCCAGCAGCGCTATGAGGGACAGCGCGAACACCGGGGAGCTGTTTTTT. It specifies CASSAMRDSANTGELFF.

V is TRBV29-1 and J is TRBJ2-1, with D tentatively TRBD1 or TRBD2 (5 bases each). This CDR3 has 18 amino acids. Germline values: CDR1 SQVTM, CDR2 ANQGSEA. The V and J ends lost 2 bases and 1 base respectively, with 21 bases between them. The CDR3 reads CSVESRTSGTRSYNEQFF. As DNA, the CDR3 is TGCAGCGTTGAATCACGGACAAGTGGGACCCGTTCCTACAATGAGCAGTTCTTC.

This clonotype was counted a few times. The V and J genes are TRBV6-5 and TRBJ2-7, with 7 bases aligning to TRBD1. The V segment lost 7 bases and the J segment 3 bases; nucleotides outside the gene matches: 9. The CDR3 is 14 amino acids. The germline CDR1 and CDR2 sequences are MNHEY and SVGAGI. DNA of the CDR3: TGTGCCAGCATTAGGGGGCAGGGATTCTACGAGCAGTACTTC. This codes for CASIRGQGFYEQYF.

In this sample, this clonotype turned up a few times. This chain connects TRBV29-1 to TRBJ1-2; TRBD1 might be the D (6 bases). This CDR3 region has 13 residues. Trimming left V 3 bases short and J 8 bases short, with 16 bases between. Germline values: CDR1 SQVTM, CDR2 ANQGSEA. The CDR3 DNA is TGCAGCGTTGACTTGTTGGGGGCAGAGGGCTACACCTTC. Translating gives CSVDLLGAEGYTF.

This clonotype is medium-sized in the sample. The chain links TRBV7-9 to TRBJ1-2; no firm D call. Germline V CDR1 and CDR2: SEHNR, FQNEAQ (reference sequence). V was pared by 3 bases and J by 7 bases, with 9 bases between. The CDR3 has 12 residues. The CDR3 sequence: CASSLPSSGYTF. CDR3 bases: TGTGCCAGCAGCTTGCCCTCAAGTGGCTACACCTTC.

This clonotype was seen more than once but under ten times. The chain recombines TRBV6-6 with TRBJ2-1; no reliable D call. Germline V gene sequence: CDR1 MNHNY, CDR2 SVGAGI (reference sequence). Trimming removed 0 bases from V and 3 bases from J, with 12 bases in between. The CDR3 totals 16 residues. The CDR3 region is CASSYSGGQDYNEQFF. The CDR3 coding sequence is TGTGCCAGCAGTTACTCGGGTGGCCAGGACTACAATGAGCAGTTCTTC.

This clonotype occurred many times. The rearrangement uses TRBV11-1 and TRBJ2-1, with D maybe TRBD1 (5 bases). Germline loops: CDR1 SGHAT, CDR2 FQDESV (reference sequence). Trimming pared 1 base from V and 7 bases from J, leaving 11 bases between. This CDR3 contains 14 residues. CDR3 sequence: CASSLDAGWNEQFF. The CDR3 DNA follows: TGTGCCAGCAGCTTAGATGCAGGGTGGAATGAGCAGTTCTTC.

Regarding this clonotype: A read error may be the cause here, since a much bigger clone is one base away. The V and J genes are TRBV6-2 or TRBV6-3 and TRBJ2-2, with D unclear. The V and J ends lost 6 bases and 5 bases respectively, with 16 bases between them. The CDR3 sequence is 15 residues long. CDR1 MNHEY and CDR2 SVGEGT come from the germline V gene. CDR3 sequence (DNA): TGTGCCAGCAGCCACCCGAAAGGAAGGACCGGGGAGCTGTTTTTT. Residues: CASSHPKGRTGELFF.

The chain has TRBV20-1 and TRBJ2-1; possible D gene TRBD2, 6 bases. Trimming stripped 3 bases from V and 3 bases from J, with 24 bases between. CDR3 length: 18 amino acids. In germline, CDR1 is DFQATT, CDR2 SNEGSKA (reference sequence). Written as DNA, the CDR3 is TGCAGTGCTAGCCCCCTTGGATCCTACGGGAGCTACTACAATGAGCAGTTCTTC. Its translation is CSASPLGSYGSYYNEQFF.